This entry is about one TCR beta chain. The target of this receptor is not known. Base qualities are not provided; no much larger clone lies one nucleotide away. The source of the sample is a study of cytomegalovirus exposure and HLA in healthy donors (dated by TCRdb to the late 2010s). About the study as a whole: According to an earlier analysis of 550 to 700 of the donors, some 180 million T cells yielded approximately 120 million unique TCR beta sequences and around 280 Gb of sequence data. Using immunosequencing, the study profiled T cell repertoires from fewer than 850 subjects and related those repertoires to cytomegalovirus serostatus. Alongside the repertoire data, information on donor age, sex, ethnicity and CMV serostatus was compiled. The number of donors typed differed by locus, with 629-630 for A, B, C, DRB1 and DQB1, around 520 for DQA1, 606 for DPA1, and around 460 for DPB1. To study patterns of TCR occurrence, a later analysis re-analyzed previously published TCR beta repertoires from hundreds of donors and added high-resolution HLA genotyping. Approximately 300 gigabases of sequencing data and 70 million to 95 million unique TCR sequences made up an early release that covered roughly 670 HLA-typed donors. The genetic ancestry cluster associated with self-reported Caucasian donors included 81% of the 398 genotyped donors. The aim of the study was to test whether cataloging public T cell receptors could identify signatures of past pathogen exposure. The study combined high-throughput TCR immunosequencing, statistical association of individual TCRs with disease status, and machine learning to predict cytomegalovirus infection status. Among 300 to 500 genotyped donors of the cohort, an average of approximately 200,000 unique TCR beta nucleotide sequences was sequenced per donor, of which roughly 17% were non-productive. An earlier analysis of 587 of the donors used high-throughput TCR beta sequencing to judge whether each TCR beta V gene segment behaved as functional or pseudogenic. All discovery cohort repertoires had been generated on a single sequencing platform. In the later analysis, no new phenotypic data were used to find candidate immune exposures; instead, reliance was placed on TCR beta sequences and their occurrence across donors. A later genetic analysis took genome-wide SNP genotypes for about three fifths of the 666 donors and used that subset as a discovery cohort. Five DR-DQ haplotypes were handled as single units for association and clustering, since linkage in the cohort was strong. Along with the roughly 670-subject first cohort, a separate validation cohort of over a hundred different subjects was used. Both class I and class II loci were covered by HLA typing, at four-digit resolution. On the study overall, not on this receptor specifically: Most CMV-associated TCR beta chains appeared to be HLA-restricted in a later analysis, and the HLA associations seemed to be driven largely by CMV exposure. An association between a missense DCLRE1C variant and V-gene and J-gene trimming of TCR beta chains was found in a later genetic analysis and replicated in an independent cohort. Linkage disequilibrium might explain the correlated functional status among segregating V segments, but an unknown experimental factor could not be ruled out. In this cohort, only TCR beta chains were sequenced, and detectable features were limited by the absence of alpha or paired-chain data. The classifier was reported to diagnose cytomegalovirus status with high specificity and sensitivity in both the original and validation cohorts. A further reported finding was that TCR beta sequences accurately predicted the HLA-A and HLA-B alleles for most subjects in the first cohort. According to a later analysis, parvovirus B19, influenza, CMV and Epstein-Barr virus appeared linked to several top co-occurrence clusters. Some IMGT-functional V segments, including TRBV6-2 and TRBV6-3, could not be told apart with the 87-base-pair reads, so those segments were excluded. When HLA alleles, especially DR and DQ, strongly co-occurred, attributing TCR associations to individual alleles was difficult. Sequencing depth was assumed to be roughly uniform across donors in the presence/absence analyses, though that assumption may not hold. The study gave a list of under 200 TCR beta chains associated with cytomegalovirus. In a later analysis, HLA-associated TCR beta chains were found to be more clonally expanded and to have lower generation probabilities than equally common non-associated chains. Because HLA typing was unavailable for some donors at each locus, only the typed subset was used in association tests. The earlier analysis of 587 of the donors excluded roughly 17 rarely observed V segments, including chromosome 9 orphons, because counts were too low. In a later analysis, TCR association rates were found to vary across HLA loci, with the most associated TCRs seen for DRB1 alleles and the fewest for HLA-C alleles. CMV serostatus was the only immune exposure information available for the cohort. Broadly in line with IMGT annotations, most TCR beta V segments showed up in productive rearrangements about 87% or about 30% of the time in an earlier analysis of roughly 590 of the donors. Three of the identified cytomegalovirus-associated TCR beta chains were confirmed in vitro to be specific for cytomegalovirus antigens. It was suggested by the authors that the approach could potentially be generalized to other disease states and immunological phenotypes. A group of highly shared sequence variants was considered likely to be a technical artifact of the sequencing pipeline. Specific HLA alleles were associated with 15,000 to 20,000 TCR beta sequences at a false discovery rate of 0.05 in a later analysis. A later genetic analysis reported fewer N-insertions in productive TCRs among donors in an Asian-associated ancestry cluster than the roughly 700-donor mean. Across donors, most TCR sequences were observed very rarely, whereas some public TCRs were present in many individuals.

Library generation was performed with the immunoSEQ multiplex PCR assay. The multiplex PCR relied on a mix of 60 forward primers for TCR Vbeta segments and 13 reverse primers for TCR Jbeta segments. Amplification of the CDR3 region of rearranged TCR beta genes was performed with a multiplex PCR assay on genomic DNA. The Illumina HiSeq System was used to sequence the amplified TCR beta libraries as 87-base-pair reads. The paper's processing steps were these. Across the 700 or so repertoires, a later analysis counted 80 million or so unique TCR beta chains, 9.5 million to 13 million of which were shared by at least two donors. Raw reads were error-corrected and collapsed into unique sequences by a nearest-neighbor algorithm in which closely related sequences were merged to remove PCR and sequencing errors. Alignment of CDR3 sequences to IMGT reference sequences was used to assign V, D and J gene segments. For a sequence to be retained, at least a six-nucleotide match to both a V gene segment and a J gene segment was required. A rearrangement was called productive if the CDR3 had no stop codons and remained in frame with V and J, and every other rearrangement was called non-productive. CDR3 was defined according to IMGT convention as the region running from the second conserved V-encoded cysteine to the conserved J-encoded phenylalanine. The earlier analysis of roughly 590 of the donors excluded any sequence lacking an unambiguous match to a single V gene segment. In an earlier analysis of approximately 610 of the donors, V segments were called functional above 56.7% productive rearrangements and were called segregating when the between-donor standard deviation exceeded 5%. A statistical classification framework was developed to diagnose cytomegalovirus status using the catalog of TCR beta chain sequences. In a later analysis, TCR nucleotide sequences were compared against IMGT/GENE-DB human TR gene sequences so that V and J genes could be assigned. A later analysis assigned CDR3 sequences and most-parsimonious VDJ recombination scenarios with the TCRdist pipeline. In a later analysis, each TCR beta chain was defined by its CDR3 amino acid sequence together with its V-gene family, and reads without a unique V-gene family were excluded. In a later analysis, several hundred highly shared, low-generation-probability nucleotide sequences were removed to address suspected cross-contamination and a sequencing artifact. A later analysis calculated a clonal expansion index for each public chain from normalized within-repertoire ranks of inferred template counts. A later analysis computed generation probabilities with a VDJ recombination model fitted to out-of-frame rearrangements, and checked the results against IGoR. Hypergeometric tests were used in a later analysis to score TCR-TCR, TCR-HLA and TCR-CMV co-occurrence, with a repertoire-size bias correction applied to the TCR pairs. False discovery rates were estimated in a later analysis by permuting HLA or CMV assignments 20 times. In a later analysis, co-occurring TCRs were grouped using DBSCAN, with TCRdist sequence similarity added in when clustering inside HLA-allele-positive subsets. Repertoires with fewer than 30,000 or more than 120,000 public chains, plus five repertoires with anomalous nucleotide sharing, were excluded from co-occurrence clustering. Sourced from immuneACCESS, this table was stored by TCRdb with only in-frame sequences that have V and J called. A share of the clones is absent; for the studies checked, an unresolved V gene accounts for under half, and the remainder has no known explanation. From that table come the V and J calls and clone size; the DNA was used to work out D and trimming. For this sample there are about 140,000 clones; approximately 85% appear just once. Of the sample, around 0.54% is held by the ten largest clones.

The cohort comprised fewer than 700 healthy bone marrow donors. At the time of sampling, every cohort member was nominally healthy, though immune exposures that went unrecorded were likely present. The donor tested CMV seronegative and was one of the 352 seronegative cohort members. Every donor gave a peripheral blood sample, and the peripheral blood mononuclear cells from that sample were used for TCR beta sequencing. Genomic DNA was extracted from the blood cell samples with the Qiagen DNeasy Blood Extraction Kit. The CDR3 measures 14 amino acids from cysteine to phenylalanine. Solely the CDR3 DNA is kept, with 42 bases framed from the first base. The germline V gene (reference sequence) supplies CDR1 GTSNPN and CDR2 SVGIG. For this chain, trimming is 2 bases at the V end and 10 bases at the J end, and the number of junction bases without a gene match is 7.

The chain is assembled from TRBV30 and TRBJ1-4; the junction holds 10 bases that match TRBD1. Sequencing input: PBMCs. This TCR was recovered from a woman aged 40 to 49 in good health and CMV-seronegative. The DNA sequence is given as TGTGCCTGGAGTACCGGGACAGGGGAGGGAAAACTGTTTTTT. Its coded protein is CAWSTGTGEGKLFF. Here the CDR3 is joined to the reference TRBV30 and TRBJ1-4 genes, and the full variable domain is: SQTIHQWPATLVQPVGSPLSLECTVEGTSNPNLYWYRQAAGRGLQLLFYSVGIGQISSEVPQNLSASRPQDRQFILSSKKLLLSDSGFYLCAWSTGTGEGKLFFGSGTQLSVL.